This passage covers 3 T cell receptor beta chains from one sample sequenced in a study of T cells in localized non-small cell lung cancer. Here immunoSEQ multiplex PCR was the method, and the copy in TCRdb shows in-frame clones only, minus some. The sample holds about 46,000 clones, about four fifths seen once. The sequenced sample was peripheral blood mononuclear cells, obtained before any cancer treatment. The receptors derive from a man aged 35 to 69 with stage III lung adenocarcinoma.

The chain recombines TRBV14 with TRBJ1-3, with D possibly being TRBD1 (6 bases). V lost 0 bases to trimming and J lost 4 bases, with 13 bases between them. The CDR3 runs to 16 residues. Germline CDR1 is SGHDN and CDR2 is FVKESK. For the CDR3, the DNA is TGTGCCAGCAGCCAAGAAGTCGGGGGCGCGGGAAACACCATATATTTT. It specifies CASSQEVGGAGNTIYF.

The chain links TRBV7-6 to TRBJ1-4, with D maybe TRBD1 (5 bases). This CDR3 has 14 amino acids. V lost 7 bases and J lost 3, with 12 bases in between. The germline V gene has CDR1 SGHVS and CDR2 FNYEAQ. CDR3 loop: CASMKGTANEKLFF. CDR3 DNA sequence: TGTGCCAGCATGAAGGGGACGGCTAATGAAAAACTGTTTTTT.

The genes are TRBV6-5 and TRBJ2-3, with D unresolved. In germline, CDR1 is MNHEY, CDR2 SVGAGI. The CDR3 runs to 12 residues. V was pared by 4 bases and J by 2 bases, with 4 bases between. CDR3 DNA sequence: TGTGCCAGCAGTTGGCTCACAGATACGCAGTATTTT. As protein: CASSWLTDTQYF.